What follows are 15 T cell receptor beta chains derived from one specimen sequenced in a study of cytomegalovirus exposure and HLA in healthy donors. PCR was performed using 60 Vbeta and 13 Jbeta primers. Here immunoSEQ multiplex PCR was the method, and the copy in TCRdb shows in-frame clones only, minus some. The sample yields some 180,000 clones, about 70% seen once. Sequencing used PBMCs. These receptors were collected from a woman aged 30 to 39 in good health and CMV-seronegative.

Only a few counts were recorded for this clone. The CDR3, as DNA: TGTGCCAGCAGCTTTTGGGGTAGGACTAGTGTGAACAATGAGCAGTTCTTC. This codes for CASSFWGRTSVNNEQFF. The rearrangement joins TRBV7-9 to TRBJ2-1; 7 nucleotides line up with TRBD2. From germline, CDR1 is SEHNR and CDR2 FQNEAQ (reference sequence). With 3 bases clipped from V and 5 bases from J, the junction kept 13 bases outside the gene matches. This CDR3 comprises 17 residues.

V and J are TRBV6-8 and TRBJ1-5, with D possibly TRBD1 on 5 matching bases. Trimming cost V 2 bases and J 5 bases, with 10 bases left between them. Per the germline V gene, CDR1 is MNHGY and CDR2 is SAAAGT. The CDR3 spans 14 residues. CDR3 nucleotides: TGTGCCAGCAGTTACCTCCAGGGCCATCAGCCCCAGCATTTT. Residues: CASSYLQGHQPQHF.

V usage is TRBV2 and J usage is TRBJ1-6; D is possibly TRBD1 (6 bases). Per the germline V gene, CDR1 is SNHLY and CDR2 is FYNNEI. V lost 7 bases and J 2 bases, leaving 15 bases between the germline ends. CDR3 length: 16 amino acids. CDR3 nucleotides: TGTGCCAGCACCAACAGGGTCCCTACCTATAATTCACCCCTCCACTTT. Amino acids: CASTNRVPTYNSPLHF.

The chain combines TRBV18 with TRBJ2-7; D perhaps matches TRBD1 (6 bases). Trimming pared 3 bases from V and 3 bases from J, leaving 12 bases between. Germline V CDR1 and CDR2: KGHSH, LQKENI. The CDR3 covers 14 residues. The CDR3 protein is CASSPDRGGYEQYF. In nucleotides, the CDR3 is TGTGCCAGCTCACCGGACAGAGGGGGCTACGAGCAGTACTTC.

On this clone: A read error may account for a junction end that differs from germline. The CDR3 loop is CAGSFAGASDEQYF. DNA for the CDR3: TGTGCCGGCAGCTTCGCGGGGGCGTCGGACGAGCAGTACTTC. The chain joins TRBV7-2 to TRBJ2-7, with D possibly being TRBD2 (7 bases). Germline V gene sequence: CDR1 SGHTA, CDR2 FQGNSA. The CDR3 is made up of 14 amino acids.

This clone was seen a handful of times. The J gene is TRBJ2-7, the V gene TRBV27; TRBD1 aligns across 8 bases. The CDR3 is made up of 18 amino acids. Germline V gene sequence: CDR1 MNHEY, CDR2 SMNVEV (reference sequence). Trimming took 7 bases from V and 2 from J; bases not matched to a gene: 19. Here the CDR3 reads CASTTSPDRGRSPYEQYF. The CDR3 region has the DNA TGTGCCAGCACTACCAGCCCCGACAGGGGACGATCCCCCTACGAGCAGTACTTC.

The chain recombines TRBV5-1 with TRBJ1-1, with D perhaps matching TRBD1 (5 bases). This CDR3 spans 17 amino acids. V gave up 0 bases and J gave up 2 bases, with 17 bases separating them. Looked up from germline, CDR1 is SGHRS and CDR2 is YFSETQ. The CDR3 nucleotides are TGCGCCAGCAGCTTGGCCGGGGGGTGGTACGATAACACTGAAGCTTTCTTT. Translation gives CASSLAGGWYDNTEAFF.

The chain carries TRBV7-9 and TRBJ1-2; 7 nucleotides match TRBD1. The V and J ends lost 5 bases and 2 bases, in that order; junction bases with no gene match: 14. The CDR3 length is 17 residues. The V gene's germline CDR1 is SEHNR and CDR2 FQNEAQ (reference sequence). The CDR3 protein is CASSPYRTGRGNYGYTF. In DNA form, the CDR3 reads TGTGCCAGCAGCCCTTATAGGACAGGCCGCGGGAACTATGGCTACACCTTC. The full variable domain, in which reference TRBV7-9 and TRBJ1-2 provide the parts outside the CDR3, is DTGVSQNPRHKITKRGQNVTFRCDPISEHNRLYWYRQTLGQGPEFLTYFQNEAQLEKSRLLSDRFSAERPKGSFSTLEIQRTEQGDSAMYLCASSPYRTGRGNYGYTFGSGTRLTVV.

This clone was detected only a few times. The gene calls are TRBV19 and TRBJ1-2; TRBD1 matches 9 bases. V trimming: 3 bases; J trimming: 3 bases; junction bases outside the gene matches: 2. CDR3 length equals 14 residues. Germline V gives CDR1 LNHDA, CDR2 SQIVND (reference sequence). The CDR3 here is CASSMGQGYYGYTF. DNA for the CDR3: TGTGCCAGTAGTATGGGACAGGGTTACTATGGCTACACCTTC.

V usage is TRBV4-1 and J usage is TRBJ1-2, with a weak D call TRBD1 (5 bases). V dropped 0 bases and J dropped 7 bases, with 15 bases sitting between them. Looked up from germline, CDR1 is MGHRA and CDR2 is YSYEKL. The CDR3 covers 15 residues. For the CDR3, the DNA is TGCGCCAGCAGCCAAGATCACAGGACATTGGGTGGCTACACCTTC. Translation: CASSQDHRTLGGYTF.

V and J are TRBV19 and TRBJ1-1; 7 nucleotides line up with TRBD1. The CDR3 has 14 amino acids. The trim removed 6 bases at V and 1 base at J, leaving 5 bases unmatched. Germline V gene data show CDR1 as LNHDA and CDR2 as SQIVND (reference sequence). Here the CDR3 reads CASSSRQGNTEAFF. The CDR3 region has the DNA TGTGCCAGTAGCTCAAGACAGGGGAACACTGAAGCTTTCTTT.

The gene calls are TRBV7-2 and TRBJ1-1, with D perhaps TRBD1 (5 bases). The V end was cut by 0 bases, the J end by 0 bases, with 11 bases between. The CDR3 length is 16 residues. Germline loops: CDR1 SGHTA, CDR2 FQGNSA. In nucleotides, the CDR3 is TGTGCCAGCAGCTTAGCGGCTAGGGGCCTGAACACTGAAGCTTTCTTT. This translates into CASSLAARGLNTEAFF.

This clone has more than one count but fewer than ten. The CDR3 coding sequence is TGTGCCAGTAGTATAACTCTCGGGACTTCCTACGAGCAGTACTTC. Translating gives CASSITLGTSYEQYF. V is TRBV19 and J is TRBJ2-7; the D gene is possibly TRBD2 (6 bases). The length of the CDR3 is 15 residues. Trimming left V 2 bases short and J 1 base short, with 12 bases between. CDR1 LNHDA and CDR2 SQIVND come from the germline V gene (reference sequence).

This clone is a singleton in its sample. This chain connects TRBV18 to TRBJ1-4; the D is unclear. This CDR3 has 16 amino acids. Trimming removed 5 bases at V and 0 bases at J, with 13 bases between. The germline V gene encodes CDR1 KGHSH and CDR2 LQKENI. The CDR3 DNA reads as TGTGCCAGCTCAGCCACAGTCCCTGCAACTAATGAAAAACTGTTTTTT. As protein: CASSATVPATNEKLFF.

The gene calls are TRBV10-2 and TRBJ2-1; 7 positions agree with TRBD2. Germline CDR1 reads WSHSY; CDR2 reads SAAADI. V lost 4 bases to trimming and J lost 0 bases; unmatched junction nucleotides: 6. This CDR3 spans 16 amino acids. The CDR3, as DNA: TGCGCCAGCAGTGTAGGCGGGAGCCACTCCTACAATGAGCAGTTCTTC. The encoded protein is CASSVGGSHSYNEQFF.